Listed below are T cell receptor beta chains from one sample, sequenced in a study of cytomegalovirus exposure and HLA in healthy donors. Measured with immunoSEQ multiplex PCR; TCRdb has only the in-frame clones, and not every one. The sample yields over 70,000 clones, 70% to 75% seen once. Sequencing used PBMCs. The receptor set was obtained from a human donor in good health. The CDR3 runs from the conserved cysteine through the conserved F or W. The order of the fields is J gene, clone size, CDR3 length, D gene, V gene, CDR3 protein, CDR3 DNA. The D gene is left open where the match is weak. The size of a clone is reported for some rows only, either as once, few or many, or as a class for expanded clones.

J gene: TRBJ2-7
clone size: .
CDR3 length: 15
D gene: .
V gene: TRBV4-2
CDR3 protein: CASSQDMSEYYEQYF
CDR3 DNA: TGTGCCAGCAGCCAAGATATGAGTGAGTACTACGAGCAGTACTTC

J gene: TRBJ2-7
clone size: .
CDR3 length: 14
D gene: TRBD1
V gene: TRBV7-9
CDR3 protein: CASSFKGQNYEQYF
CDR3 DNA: TGTGCCAGCAGCTTTAAGGGACAGAACTACGAGCAGTACTTC

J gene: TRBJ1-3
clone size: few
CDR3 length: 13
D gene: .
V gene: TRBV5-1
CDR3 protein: CASSTSSGNTIYF
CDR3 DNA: TGCGCCAGCAGCACTAGCTCTGGAAACACCATATATTTT

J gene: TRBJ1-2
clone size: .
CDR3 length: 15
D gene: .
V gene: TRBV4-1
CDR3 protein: CASSQDRQQNYGYTF
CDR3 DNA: TGCGCCAGCAGCCAAGATAGACAGCAAAACTATGGCTACACCTTC

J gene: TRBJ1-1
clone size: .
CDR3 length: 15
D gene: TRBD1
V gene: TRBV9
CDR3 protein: CASSFQGAGDTEAFF
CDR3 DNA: TGTGCCAGCAGCTTCCAGGGGGCAGGTGACACTGAAGCTTTCTTT

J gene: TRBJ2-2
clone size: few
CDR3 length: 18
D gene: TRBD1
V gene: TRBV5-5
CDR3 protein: CASVPGQGFLANTGELFF
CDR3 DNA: TGTGCCAGCGTACCGGGACAGGGCTTTCTCGCGAACACCGGGGAGCTGTTTTTT

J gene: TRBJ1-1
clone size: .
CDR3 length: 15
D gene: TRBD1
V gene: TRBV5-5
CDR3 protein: CASSLGATGATEAFF
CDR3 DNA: TGTGCCAGCAGCTTGGGGGCTACAGGGGCCACTGAAGCTTTCTTT

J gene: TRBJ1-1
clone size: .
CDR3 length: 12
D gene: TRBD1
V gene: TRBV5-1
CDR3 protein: CASAGGPTEAFF
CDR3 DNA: TGCGCCAGTGCAGGGGGCCCCACTGAAGCTTTCTTT

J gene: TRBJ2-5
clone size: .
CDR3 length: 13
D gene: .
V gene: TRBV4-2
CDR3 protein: CASSQDTGETQYF
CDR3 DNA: TGTGCCAGCAGCCAAGATACCGGGGAGACCCAGTACTTC

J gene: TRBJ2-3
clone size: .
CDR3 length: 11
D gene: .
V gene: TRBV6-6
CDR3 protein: CASSSQDTQYF
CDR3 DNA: TGTGCCAGCAGTTCACAAGATACGCAGTATTTT

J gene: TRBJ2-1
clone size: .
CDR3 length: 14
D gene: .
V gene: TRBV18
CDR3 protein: CASSPGQGGNEQFF
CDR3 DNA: TGTGCCAGCTCCCCCGGGCAGGGAGGCAATGAGCAGTTCTTC

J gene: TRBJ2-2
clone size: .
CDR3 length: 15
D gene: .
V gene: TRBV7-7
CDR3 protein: CASSLNGLNTGELFF
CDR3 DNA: TGTGCTAGCAGCTTAAACGGACTTAACACCGGGGAGCTGTTTTTT

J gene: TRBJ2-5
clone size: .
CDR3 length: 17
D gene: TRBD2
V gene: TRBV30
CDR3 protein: CAWSVRPSGSRPETQYF
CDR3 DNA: TGTGCCTGGAGTGTACGGCCTAGCGGGTCCAGACCGGAGACCCAGTACTTC

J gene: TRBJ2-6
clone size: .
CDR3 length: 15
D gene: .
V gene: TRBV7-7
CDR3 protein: CASSPEPSGANVLTF
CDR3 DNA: TGTGCCAGCAGCCCTGAGCCCTCTGGGGCCAACGTCCTGACTTTC

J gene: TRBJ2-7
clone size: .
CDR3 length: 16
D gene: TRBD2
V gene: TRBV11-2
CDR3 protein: CASSSLKGTSSYEQYF
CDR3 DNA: TGTGCCAGCAGCTCCCTGAAAGGGACTAGCTCCTACGAGCAGTACTTC

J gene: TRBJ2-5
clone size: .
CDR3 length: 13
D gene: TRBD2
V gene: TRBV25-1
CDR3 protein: CASSDRGVETQYF
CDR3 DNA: TGTGCCAGCAGTGACCGGGGGGTAGAGACCCAGTACTTC

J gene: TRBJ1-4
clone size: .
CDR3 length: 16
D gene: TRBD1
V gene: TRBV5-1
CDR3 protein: CASRSGGAETNEKLFF
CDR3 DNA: TGCGCCAGCAGATCAGGGGGCGCTGAAACTAATGAAAAACTGTTTTTT

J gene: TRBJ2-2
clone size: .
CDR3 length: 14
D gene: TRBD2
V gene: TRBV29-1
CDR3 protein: CSVDGGRDGGELFF
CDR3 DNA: TGCAGCGTTGACGGAGGGAGGGATGGCGGGGAGCTGTTTTTT

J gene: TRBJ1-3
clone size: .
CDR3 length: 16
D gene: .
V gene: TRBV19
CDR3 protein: CASSAGRGSSGNTIYF
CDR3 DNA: TGTGCCAGTAGTGCCGGGAGGGGATCCTCTGGAAACACCATATATTTT

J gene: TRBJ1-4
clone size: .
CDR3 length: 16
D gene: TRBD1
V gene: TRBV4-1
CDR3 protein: CASSQGPQGEYEKLFF
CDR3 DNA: TGCGCCAGCAGCCAAGGCCCCCAGGGGGAATATGAAAAACTGTTTTTT